Presented here are 26 T cell receptor beta chains from one specimen sequenced in a study of blood T cells in healthy people across ages. Together with a sample-barcoded 5' primer, a J-beta primer mix was included in a second PCR lasting about 7 to 11 cycles. MiXCR was run by TCRdb on the 5' RACE reads, yielding one entry per CDR3 protein. The repertoire holds 1.5 million to 2 million distinct CDR3 sequences, with just under 50% as singletons. Sequencing was carried out using blood. These TCRs come from a woman aged 40 to 50 in good health.

This chain links TRBV4-1 with TRBJ2-7; a weak D match, TRBD2 (6 bases). The germline V gene encodes CDR1 MGHRA and CDR2 YSYEKL. The V end lost 4 bases, the J end lost 0 bases, and 19 bases lay between the germline ends. The CDR3 extends over 17 amino acids. CDR3 protein: CASSLPVGGSTSYEQYF. The CDR3 DNA sequence: TGCGCCAGCAGCCTACCGGTGGGGGGAAGCACCTCCTACGAGCAGTACTTC.

A few counts support this clonotype. V is TRBV4-1 and J is TRBJ1-1; TRBD1 is a possible D gene (6 bases). Germline V CDR1 and CDR2: MGHRA, YSYEKL. The CDR3 extends over 18 amino acids. Trimming took off 3 bases at V and 0 bases at J, with 20 bases between the two ends. As DNA, the CDR3 is TGCGCCAGCAGCCAGTTTCCCCCCCCACAGGGCTTGAACACTGAAGCTTTCTTT. Its protein is CASSQFPPPQGLNTEAFF.

The genes are TRBV9 and TRBJ2-3; the D is unclear. Germline-derived CDR1 and CDR2 are SGDLS and YYNGEE. The CDR3 length is 13 residues. V was clipped by 0 bases and J by 7 bases, with 9 bases between them. The CDR3 sequence is CASSVAGLNTQYF. Written as DNA, the CDR3 is TGTGCCAGCAGCGTAGCGGGTCTTAATACGCAGTATTTT.

This clonotype has just a few counts. This rearrangement joins TRBV4-2 to TRBJ1-1; the match to TRBD1 covers 10 bases. The J segment lost 3 bases and the V segment lost 3 bases, leaving 7 bases of the junction unmatched. In germline, CDR1 is LGHNA, CDR2 YNFKEQ. This CDR3 comprises 16 residues. Here the CDR3 reads CASSQVDRGRDTEAFF. The CDR3 DNA is TGTGCCAGCAGCCAGGTCGACAGGGGGCGGGACACTGAAGCTTTCTTT.

The CDR3 DNA is TGTGCTAGTGGTTGGGGGGCAGGGATGGATGAGCAGTTCTTC. Its translation: CASGWGAGMDEQFF. The J gene is TRBJ2-1, the V gene TRBV12-5; D is perhaps TRBD1 or TRBD2 (6 bases each). Per germline, CDR1 LGHNT and CDR2 FRNRAP. The CDR3 extends over 14 amino acids. With 4 bases removed from V and 8 bases from J, the gap between germline ends came to 15 bases.

This chain connects TRBV10-3 to TRBJ2-5; D gene unclear. With 8 bases removed from V and 2 bases from J, the gap between germline ends came to 12 bases. Germline CDR1 and CDR2: ENHRY and SYGVKD. The CDR3 consists of 13 residues. CDR3 DNA sequence: TGTGCCATCGAATCGGCGTCACAAGAGACCCAGTACTTC. Translating it yields CAIESASQETQYF.

The chain links TRBV10-3 to TRBJ2-1; D possibly matches TRBD1 or TRBD2 (6 bases each). The J call may be mistaken, given a closer DNA end match to TRBJ2-7. Germline CDR1 reads ENHRY; CDR2 reads SYGVKD. The CDR3 contains 13 residues. The CDR3 DNA is TGTGCCATCTCCGGGGGCTCCTACAATGAGCAGTACTTC. This sequence encodes CAISGGSYNEQYF.

This clonotype has more than one count but fewer than ten. The V call is TRBV28, the J call TRBJ1-6, with D hard to call. Germline CDR1 MDHEN, CDR2 SYDVKM. CDR3 length: 16 residues. V lost 7 bases and J lost 4, with 17 bases in between. CDR3 amino acids: CASTLPAGRYNSPLHF. Written as DNA, the CDR3 is TGTGCCAGCACCCTGCCTGCGGGCCGGTATAATTCACCCCTCCACTTT.

This clonotype turned up a few times. The chain couples TRBV20-1 to TRBJ2-1, with 9 bases that match TRBD1. The CDR3 is 14 residues long. Trimming at V came to 6 bases and at J to 6 bases, leaving 9 bases not matched to a gene. The V gene's germline CDR1 is DFQATT and CDR2 SNEGSKA (reference sequence). CDR3 DNA sequence: TGCAGTGCAAACCGGGACAGGGTGGTCAATGAGCAGTTCTTC. Protein sequence: CSANRDRVVNEQFF.

The chain recombines TRBV9 with TRBJ2-1, with TRBD2 identical over 13 bases. Germline V gene data show CDR1 as SGDLS and CDR2 as YYNGEE. V shed 5 bases and J 0 bases; nucleotides not matched to a gene: 2. CDR3 length: 16 residues. Written as DNA, the CDR3 is TGTGCCAGCAGAGGACTAGCGGGGGACTCCTACAATGAGCAGTTCTTC. Protein: CASRGLAGDSYNEQFF.

The chain uses TRBV5-1 and TRBJ2-5; perhaps TRBD2 as D (5 bases). V was shortened by 4 bases and J by 5 bases, with 18 bases between the two germline ends. The V gene's germline CDR1 is SGHRS and CDR2 YFSETQ. The CDR3 spans 15 residues. The CDR3 region has the DNA TGCGCCAGCAGCCCCCGGGAAGTAGGCGTGGAGACCCAGTACTTC. Its translation is CASSPREVGVETQYF. The variable domain in full, with the rest retrieved from reference TRBV5-1 and TRBJ2-5, is KAGVTQTPRYLIKTRGQQVTLSCSPISGHRSVSWYQQTPGQGLQFLFEYFSETQRNKGNFPGRFSGRQFSNSRSEMNVSTLELGDSALYLCASSPREVGVETQYFGPGTRLLVL.

J is TRBJ2-1 and V is TRBV18, with D tentatively TRBD2 (6 bases). The CDR3 sequence is 13 residues long. With 2 bases removed from V and 14 bases from J, the gap between germline ends came to 16 bases. Germline assignment: CDR1 KGHSH and CDR2 LQKENI. CDR3 amino acids: CASSPSWLATKFF. CDR3 nucleotide sequence: TGTGCCAGCTCACCATCCTGGCTAGCGACGAAGTTCTTC. The complete variable domain, with remaining parts taken from reference TRBV18 and TRBJ2-1, reads NAGVMQNPRHLVRRRGQEARLRCSPMKGHSHVYWYRQLPEEGLKFMVYLQKENIIDESGMPKERFSAEFPKEGPSILRIQQVVRGDSAAYFCASSPSWLATKFFGPGTRLTVL.

The rearrangement links TRBV9 to TRBJ2-5; D possibly matches TRBD1 or TRBD2 (6 bases each). Trimming removed 4 bases from V and 4 bases from J, with 26 bases in between. Germline V gives CDR1 SGDLS, CDR2 YYNGEE. The length of the CDR3 is 18 residues. The DNA of the CDR3 is TGTGCCAGCAGCCCAAGGCCGTCGGGGGCCGCCGGTGGAGAGACCCAGTACTTC. It specifies CASSPRPSGAAGGETQYF.

J is TRBJ2-3 and V is TRBV9; 7 nucleotides match TRBD1. This CDR3 spans 18 amino acids. CDR1 SGDLS and CDR2 YYNGEE come from the germline V gene. With V trimmed by 2 bases and J by 2 bases, 14 bases remained unmatched. Written as DNA, the CDR3 is TGTGCCAGCAGCGTCCTGGACCGGGACAGTAAGGTCACAGATACGCAGTATTTT. Translation: CASSVLDRDSKVTDTQYF.

This clonotype was seen more than once but under ten times. This chain uses TRBV13 with TRBJ2-5; no clear D gene. The V and J ends lost 1 base and 4 bases respectively, with 10 bases between them. Germline V gene sequence: CDR1 PRHDT, CDR2 FYEKMQ (reference sequence). This CDR3 is 14 amino acids long. CDR3 residues: CASSLEGYRETQYF. As DNA, the CDR3 is TGTGCCAGCAGCTTAGAAGGGTACAGAGAGACCCAGTACTTC.

The V gene is TRBV20-1, the J gene TRBJ2-1, with D maybe TRBD2 (7 bases). Trimming took off 1 base at V and 9 bases at J, with 22 bases between the two ends. Per germline, CDR1 DFQATT and CDR2 SNEGSKA (reference sequence). The CDR3 spans 16 residues. CDR3 bases: TGCAGTGCTAGAGTTTCTCGCGGGGGCCTACGGGGTGAGCAGTTCTTC. Protein sequence: CSARVSRGGLRGEQFF.

In this sample, this clonotype turned up a few times. The chain carries TRBV5-1 and TRBJ2-7; 8 bases agree with TRBD2. This CDR3 is 16 amino acids long. The V segment lost 4 bases and the J segment 0 bases; nucleotides outside the gene matches: 9. Germline values: CDR1 SGHRS, CDR2 YFSETQ. CDR3 coding DNA: TGCGCCAGCAGCACGCGTACTAGCGGCCTCTCCTACGAGCAGTACTTC. This gives the protein CASSTRTSGLSYEQYF.

The chain recombines TRBV10-3 with TRBJ1-1; no clear D. The germline V gene has CDR1 ENHRY and CDR2 SYGVKD. V lost 10 bases to trimming and J lost 0 bases, with 12 bases between them. The CDR3 sequence is 13 residues long. CDR3 sequence: CATQTLLNTEAFF. The CDR3 coding sequence is TGTGCCACCCAAACCTTACTGAACACTGAAGCTTTCTTT.

The rearrangement joins TRBV10-2 to TRBJ2-1; a weak D match, TRBD1 (5 bases). This CDR3 spans 11 amino acids. The germline V gene encodes CDR1 WSHSY and CDR2 SAAADI. V lost 8 bases, J lost 14 bases, and 16 bases lay in between. CDR3 residues: CASGQGPSEFF. CDR3 sequence (DNA): TGCGCCAGCGGGCAGGGCCCCTCCGAGTTCTTC.

This clonotype has just a few counts. V usage is TRBV6-5 and J usage is TRBJ2-1; 10 bases are a match to TRBD2. Germline values: CDR1 MNHEY, CDR2 SVGAGI. The junction had 8 bases not matched to a gene; V was cut back by 6 bases and J by 6 bases. The CDR3 spans 15 residues. The CDR3 sequence is CASSKSGGAVNEQFF. In DNA, the CDR3 is TGTGCCAGCAGCAAAAGCGGGGGGGCGGTCAATGAGCAGTTCTTC.

V gene TRBV6-2 or TRBV6-3 combines with J gene TRBJ2-5; D remains ambiguous. The CDR3 runs 17 residues. Germline V gives CDR1 MNHEY, CDR2 SVGEGT. Trimming cost V 5 bases and J 3 bases, with 22 bases left between them. In DNA, the CDR3 is TGTGCCAGCAGTCCGGACCACAGTCTATCATTTAAAGAGACCCAGTACTTC. The encoded protein is CASSPDHSLSFKETQYF.

The chain has TRBV9 and TRBJ2-3; 9 bases agree with TRBD1. This CDR3 has 16 residues. The V gene's germline CDR1 is SGDLS and CDR2 YYNGEE. V trimming: 5 bases; J trimming: 0 bases; junction bases outside the gene matches: 7. DNA of the CDR3: TGTGCCAGCAGTGAGTCGGGACAGGGTAGCACAGATACGCAGTATTTT. Protein: CASSESGQGSTDTQYF.

CDR3 sequence: CASSLPGRQLGVETQYF. The CDR3 DNA reads TGTGCCAGCAGCTTGCCGGGCCGGCAGCTAGGGGTAGAGACCCAGTACTTC. The genes are TRBV5-4 and TRBJ2-5; D is perhaps TRBD1 (5 bases). The CDR3 consists of 17 residues. V was trimmed by 1 base and J by 4 bases, leaving 20 bases between them. Germline CDR1 SGHNT, CDR2 YYREEE (reference sequence).

This rearrangement joins TRBV7-7 to TRBJ2-5; a possible D gene is TRBD2 (6 bases). The CDR3 contains 15 residues. Per the germline V gene, CDR1 is SSHAT and CDR2 is FNYEAQ (reference sequence). The CDR3 coding sequence is TGTGCTAGCCAAACCGGGGGATCCACTCAAGAGACCCAGTACTTC. Encoded protein: CASQTGGSTQETQYF.

The rearrangement links TRBV5-1 to TRBJ2-7; D call uncertain. This CDR3 region has 13 residues. In germline, CDR1 is SGHRS, CDR2 YFSETQ. V gave up 2 bases and J gave up 5 bases, with 11 bases separating them. CDR3 nucleotides: TGCGCCAGCAGCTTATCGTTCGCGGACGAGCAGTACTTC. Translating gives CASSLSFADEQYF.

This clonotype has only one observation. The rearrangement joins TRBV20-1 to TRBJ1-5, with unresolved D. CDR1 is DFQATT, CDR2 SNEGSKA, per germline (reference sequence). The CDR3 is 13 residues long. V gave up 6 bases and J gave up 5 bases, with 14 bases separating them. The CDR3 bases are TGCAGTGCCGCTGGAAGTTTCGATCAGCCCCAGCATTTT. This codes for CSAAGSFDQPQHF.